This TCR beta chain was obtained from a study of T cell repertoires in cytomegalovirus infection. Study-level information: Both recently identified HLA-C-restricted and well-studied HLA-B-restricted CMV epitopes were used in the study. Matching HLA type and CMV infection were both indicated by public TCR beta signatures.

Germline V gene data show CDR1 as MNHEY and CDR2 as SVGAGI. The junction had 2 bases not matched to a gene; V was cut back by 0 bases and J by 8 bases. This CDR3 has 14 residues. TCRdb itself ran the reads through MiXCR, one entry per CDR3 protein. This table holds 600,000 to 700,000 distinct CDR3 sequences, around a third found once. A note on this clonotype: The target antigen is unknown.

Study-wide points: CMV-specific TCR beta clonotypes restricted by HLA-C were the ones dominating the ex vivo response. Accumulated public TCR beta family frequency recognized individuals carrying CMV together with the relevant HLA.

The sample in question was cultured PBMCs, obtained from culture after CMV antigen stimulation. The sequence came from a human donor in good health (CMV status not recorded). Some clones in this sample may be carry-over from other donors' samples. V gene TRBV6-5 combines with J gene TRBJ1-2, with 11 bases identical to TRBD1. This chain's CDR3 is CASSYSDRGLGYTF. DNA for the CDR3: TGTGCCAGCAGTTACTCGGACAGGGGGCTCGGCTACACCTTC.